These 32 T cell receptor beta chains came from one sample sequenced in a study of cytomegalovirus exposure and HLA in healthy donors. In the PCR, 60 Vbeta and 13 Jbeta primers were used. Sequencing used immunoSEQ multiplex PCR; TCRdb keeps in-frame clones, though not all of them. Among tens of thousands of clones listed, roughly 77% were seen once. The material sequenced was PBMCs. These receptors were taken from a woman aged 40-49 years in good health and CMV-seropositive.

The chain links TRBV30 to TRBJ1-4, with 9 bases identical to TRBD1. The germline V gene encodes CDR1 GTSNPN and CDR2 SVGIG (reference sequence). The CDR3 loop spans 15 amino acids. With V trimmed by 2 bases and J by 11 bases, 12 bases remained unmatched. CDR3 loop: CAWSFGTGPTGKLFF. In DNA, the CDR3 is TGTGCCTGGAGTTTCGGGACAGGGCCAACGGGGAAACTGTTTTTT.

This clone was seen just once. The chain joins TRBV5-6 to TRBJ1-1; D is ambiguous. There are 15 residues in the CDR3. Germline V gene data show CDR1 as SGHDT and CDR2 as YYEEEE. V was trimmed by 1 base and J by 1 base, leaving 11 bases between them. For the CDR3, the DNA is TGTGCCAGCAGCTTGTTTTTCCCCCAGAACACTGAAGCTTTCTTT. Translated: CASSLFFPQNTEAFF.

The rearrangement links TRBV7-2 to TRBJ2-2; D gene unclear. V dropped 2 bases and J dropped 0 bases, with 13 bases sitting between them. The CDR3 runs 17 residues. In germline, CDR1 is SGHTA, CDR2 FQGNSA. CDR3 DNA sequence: TGTGCCAGCAGCTTACCCCGAGGCAGCTCGAACACCGGGGAGCTGTTTTTT. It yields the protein CASSLPRGSSNTGELFF.

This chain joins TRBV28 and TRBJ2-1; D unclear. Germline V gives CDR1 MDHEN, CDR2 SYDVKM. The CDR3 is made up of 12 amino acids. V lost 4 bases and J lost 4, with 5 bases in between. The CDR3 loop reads CASSYRYNEQFF. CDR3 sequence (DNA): TGTGCCAGCAGTTACAGATACAATGAGCAGTTCTTC.

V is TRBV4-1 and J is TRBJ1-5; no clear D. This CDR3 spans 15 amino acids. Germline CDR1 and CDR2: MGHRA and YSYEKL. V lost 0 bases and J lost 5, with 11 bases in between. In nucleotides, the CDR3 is TGCGCCAGCAGCCAAGACAGGTTTTTGGATCAGCCCCAGCATTTT. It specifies CASSQDRFLDQPQHF.

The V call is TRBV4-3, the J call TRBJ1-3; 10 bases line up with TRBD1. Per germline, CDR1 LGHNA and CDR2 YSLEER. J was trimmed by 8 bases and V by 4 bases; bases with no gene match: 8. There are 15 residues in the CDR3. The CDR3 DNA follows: TGCGCCAGCAGCCGGCAGACAGGGGGCGCGGACACCATATATTTT. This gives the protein CASSRQTGGADTIYF.

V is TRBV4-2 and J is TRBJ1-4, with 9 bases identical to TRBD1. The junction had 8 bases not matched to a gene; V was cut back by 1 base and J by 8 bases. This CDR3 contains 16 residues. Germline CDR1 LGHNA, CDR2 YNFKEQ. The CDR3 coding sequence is TGTGCCAGCAGCCAAGGTTCGGGGACAGGGTCAGAAAAACTGTTTTTT. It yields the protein CASSQGSGTGSEKLFF.

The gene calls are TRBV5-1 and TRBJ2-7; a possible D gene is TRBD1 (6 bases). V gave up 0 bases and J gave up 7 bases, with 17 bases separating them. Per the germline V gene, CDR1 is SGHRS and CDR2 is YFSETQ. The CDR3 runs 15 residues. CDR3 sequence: CASSLVPGAGGEQYF. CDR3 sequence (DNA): TGCGCCAGCAGCTTGGTTCCAGGGGCGGGCGGGGAGCAGTACTTC.

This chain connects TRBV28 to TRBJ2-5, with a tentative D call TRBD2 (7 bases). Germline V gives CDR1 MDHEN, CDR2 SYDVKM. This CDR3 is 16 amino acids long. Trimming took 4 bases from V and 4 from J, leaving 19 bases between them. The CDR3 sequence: CASSYGSGRGGETQYF. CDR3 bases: TGTGCCAGCAGTTACGGTTCAGGGAGGGGGGGAGAGACCCAGTACTTC.

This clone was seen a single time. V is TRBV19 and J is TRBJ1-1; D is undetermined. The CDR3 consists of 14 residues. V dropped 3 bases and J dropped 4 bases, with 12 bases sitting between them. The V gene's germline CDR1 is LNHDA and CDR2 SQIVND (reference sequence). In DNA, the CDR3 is TGTGCCAGTAGTATTTCGGAGGATCTCACTGAAGCTTTCTTT. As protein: CASSISEDLTEAFF.

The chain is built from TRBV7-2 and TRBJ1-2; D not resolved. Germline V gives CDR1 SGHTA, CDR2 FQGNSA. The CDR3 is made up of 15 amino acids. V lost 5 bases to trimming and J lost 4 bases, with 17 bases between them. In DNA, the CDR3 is TGTGCCAGCAGCCCGACCGTGACCGGAGGCTATGGCTACACCTTC. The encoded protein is CASSPTVTGGYGYTF.

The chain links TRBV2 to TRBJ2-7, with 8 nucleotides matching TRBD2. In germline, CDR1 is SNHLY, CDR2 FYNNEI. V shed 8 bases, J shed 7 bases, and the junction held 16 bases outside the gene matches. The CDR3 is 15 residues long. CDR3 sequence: CASHIQETRGGEQYF. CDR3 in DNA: TGTGCCAGCCATATTCAAGAGACCCGGGGGGGAGAGCAGTACTTC.

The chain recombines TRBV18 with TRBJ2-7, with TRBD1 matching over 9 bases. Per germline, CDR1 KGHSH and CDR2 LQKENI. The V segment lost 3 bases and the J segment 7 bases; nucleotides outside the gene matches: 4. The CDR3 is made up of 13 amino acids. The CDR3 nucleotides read TGTGCCAGCTCACCCGGGACAGGGAGGGAGCAGTACTTC. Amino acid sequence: CASSPGTGREQYF. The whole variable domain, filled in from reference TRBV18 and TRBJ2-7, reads NAGVMQNPRHLVRRRGQEARLRCSPMKGHSHVYWYRQLPEEGLKFMVYLQKENIIDESGMPKERFSAEFPKEGPSILRIQQVVRGDSAAYFCASSPGTGREQYFGPGTRLTVT.

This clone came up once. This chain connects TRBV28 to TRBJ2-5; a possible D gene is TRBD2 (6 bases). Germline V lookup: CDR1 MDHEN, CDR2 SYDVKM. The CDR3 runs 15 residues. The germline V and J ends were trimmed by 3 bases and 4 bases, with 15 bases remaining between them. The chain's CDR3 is CASSFRDLPGETQYF. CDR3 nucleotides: TGTGCCAGCAGTTTCCGGGACTTACCAGGAGAGACCCAGTACTTC. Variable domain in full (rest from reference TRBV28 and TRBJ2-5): DVKVTQSSRYLVKRTGEKVFLECVQDMDHENMFWYRQDPGLGLRLIYFSYDVKMKEKGDIPEGYSVSREKKERFSLILESASTNQTSMYLCASSFRDLPGETQYFGPGTRLLVL.

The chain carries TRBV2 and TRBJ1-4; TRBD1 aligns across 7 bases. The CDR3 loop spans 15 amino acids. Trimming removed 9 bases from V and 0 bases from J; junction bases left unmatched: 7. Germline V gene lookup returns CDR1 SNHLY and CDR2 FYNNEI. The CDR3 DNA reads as TGTGCCAGTTCGGGACAGACTGCAACTAATGAAAAACTGTTTTTT. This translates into CASSGQTATNEKLFF.

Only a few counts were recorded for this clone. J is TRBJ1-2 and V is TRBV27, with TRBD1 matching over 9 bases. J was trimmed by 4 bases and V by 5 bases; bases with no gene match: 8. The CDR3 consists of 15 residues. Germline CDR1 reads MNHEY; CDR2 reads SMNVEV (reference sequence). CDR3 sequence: CASSPTGGRFYGYTF. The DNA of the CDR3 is TGTGCCAGCAGTCCAACAGGGGGCCGCTTCTATGGCTACACCTTC.

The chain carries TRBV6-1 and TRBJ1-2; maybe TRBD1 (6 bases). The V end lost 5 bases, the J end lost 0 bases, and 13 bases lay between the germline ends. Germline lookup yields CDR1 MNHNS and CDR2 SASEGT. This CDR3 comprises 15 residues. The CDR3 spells CASSRTDPANYGYTF. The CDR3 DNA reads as TGTGCCAGCAGTCGGACAGACCCAGCTAACTATGGCTACACCTTC.

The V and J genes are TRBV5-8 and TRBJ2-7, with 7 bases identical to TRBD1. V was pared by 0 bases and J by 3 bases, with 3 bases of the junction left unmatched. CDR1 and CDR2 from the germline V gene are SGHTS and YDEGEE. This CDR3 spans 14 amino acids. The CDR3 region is CASSLGQGLYEQYF. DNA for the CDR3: TGTGCCAGCAGCTTGGGACAGGGTCTCTACGAGCAGTACTTC.

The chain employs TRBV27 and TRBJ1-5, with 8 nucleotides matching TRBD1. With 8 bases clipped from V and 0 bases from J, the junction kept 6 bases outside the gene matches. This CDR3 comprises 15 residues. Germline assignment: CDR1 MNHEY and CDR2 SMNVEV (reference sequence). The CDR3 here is CASSGQGYSNQPQHF. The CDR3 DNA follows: TGTGCCAGCTCCGGACAGGGTTATAGCAATCAGCCCCAGCATTTT.

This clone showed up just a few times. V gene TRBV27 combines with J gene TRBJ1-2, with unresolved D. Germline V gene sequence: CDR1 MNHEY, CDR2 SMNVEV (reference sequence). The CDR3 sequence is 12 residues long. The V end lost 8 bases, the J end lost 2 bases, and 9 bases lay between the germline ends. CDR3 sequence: CASGQLNYGYTF. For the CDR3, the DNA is TGTGCCAGCGGGCAGCTGAACTATGGCTACACCTTC.

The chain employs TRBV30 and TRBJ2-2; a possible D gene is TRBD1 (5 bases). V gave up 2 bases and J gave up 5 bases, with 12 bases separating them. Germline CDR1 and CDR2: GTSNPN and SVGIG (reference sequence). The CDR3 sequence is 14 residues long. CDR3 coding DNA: TGTGCCTGGAGTAGCGAAGGGGCAACCGGGGAGCTGTTTTTT. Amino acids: CAWSSEGATGELFF.

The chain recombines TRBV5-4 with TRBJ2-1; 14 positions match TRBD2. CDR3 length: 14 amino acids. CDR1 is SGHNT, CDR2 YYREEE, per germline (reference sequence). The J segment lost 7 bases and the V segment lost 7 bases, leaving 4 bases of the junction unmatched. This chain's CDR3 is CASGTSGSFNEQFF. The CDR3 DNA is TGTGCCAGCGGGACTAGCGGGAGTTTTAATGAGCAGTTCTTC.

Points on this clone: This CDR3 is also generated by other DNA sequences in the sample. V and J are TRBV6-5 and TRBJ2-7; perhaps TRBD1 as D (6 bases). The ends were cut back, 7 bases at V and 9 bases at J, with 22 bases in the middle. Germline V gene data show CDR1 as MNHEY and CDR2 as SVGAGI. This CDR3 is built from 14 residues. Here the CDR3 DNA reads TGTGCCAGCACTCTTACACAGGGAGTGAGTCGGCAGTACTTC. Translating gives CASTLTQGVSRQYF.

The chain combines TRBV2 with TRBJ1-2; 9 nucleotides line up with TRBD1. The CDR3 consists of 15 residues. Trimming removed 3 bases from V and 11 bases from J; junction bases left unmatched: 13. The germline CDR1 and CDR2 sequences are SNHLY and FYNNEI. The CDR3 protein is CASSDSTGGSGEYTF. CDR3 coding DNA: TGTGCCAGCAGTGATTCCACAGGGGGCAGTGGGGAGTACACCTTC.

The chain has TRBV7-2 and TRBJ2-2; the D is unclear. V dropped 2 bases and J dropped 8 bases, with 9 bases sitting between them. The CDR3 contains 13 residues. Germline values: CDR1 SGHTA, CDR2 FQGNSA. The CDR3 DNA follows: TGTGCCAGCAGCTTAAATGCCGAGGGGGAGCTGTTTTTT. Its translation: CASSLNAEGELFF.

CDR3 in DNA: TGTGCCAGCAGCTTTGGGGGCAGGCCGAACACTGAAGCTTTCTTT. Translating gives CASSFGGRPNTEAFF. V gene TRBV5-6 combines with J gene TRBJ1-1; D may be TRBD1 (6 bases). Trimming left V 2 bases short and J 1 base short, with 12 bases between. CDR3 length equals 15 residues. CDR1 is SGHDT and CDR2 is YYEEEE in the germline V gene.

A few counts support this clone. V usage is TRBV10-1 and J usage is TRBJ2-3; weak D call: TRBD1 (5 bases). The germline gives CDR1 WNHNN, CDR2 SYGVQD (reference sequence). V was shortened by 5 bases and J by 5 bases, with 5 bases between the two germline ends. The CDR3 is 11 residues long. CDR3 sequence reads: CASSRGDTQYF. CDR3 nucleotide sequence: TGCGCCAGCAGTAGGGGAGATACGCAGTATTTT.

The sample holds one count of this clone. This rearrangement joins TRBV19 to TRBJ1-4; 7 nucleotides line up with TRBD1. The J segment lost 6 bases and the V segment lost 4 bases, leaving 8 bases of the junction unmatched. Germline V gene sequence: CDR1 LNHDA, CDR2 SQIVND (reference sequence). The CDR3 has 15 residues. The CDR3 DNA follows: TGTGCCAGTAGTACGACCGGGACAGTACATGAAAAACTGTTTTTT. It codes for CASSTTGTVHEKLFF.

The CDR3, as DNA: TGTGCCAGCAGCAAGACTAGCGGGTACGAGCAGTTCTTC. As protein: CASSKTSGYEQFF. The genes are TRBV7-9 and TRBJ2-1; 10 bases are a match to TRBD2. The germline V gene has CDR1 SEHNR and CDR2 FQNEAQ (reference sequence). CDR3 length: 13 residues. The V and J ends lost 5 bases and 10 bases, in that order; junction bases with no gene match: 5.

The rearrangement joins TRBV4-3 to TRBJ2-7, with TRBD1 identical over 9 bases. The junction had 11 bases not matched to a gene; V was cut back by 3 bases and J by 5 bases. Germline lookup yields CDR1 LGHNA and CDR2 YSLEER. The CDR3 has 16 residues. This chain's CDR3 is CASSQGQGLLIDEQYF. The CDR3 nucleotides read TGCGCCAGCAGCCAGGGACAGGGACTCCTAATCGACGAGCAGTACTTC.

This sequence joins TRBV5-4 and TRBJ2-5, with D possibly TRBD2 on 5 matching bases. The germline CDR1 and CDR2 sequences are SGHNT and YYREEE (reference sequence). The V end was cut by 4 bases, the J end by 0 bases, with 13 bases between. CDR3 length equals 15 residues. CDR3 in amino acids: CASSREGSYQETQYF. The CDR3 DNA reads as TGTGCCAGCAGCCGAGAGGGATCGTACCAAGAGACCCAGTACTTC.

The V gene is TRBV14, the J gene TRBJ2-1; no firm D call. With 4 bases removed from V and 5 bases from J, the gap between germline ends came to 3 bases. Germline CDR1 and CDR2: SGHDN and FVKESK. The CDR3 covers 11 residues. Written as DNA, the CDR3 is TGTGCCAGCAGCCGCGACAATGAGCAGTTCTTC. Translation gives CASSRDNEQFF.